This TCR beta chain was sequenced during a study of CD8 T cells in Susac syndrome. Germline V gene lookup returns CDR1 MNHEY and CDR2 SVGEGT. CDR3 length equals 12 residues. The V and J ends lost 8 bases and 2 bases respectively, with 9 bases between them. Reverse transcription of roughly 0.5 to 1 ug RNA was carried out with random hexamers. Each CDR3 protein is one row after TCRdb ran MiXCR on the immunoSEQ multiplex PCR reads. The data show under 150,000 distinct CDR3 sequences, with approximately 79% seen just once and roughly 0.53% held by the top ten. The TCR comes from a human donor with multiple sclerosis. Specimen: CD8+ T cells from PBMCs. This rearrangement joins TRBV6-2 or TRBV6-3 to TRBJ1-1; no reliable D call. The CDR3 loop is CASGGPNTEAFF. Here the CDR3 DNA reads TGTGCCAGCGGAGGTCCTAACACTGAAGCTTTCTTT.